These 31 T cell receptor beta chains came from one sample sequenced in a study of CD8 T cells in ankylosing spondylitis. Notes on the study in general: It appeared that ankylosing spondylitis blood was characterized by a TCR beta motif of roughly 8 highly homologous variants.

These TCRs' antigens remain unknown. MiXCR, run by TCRdb on the 5' RACE reads, gives a single entry per CDR3 protein. The sample consists of 750,000 to 850,000 distinct CDR3 sequences, 12% of them appearing once. The sequenced sample consisted of blood, either unsorted or a sorted T cell fraction (not recorded which). The receptors originated from a male donor with ankylosing spondylitis.

The chain recombines TRBV20-1 with TRBJ2-1, with 10 bases identical to TRBD2. V lost 6 bases, J lost 7 bases, and 9 bases stayed unmatched. The CDR3 totals 14 residues. Germline-derived CDR1 and CDR2 are DFQATT and SNEGSKA (reference sequence). Here the CDR3 DNA reads TGCAGTGCCCAACTAGCGGGGAAAGGGAATGAGCAGTTCTTC. Translating gives CSAQLAGKGNEQFF.

The rearrangement links TRBV11-2 to TRBJ2-2; TRBD1 matches at 7 bases. V lost 3 bases and J lost 0; bases outside the gene matches: 1. CDR3 length: 15 residues. Per the germline V gene, CDR1 is SGHAT and CDR2 is FQNNGV. The CDR3 protein is CASSFQGANTGELFF. The CDR3 DNA reads TGTGCCAGCAGCTTCCAGGGGGCGAACACCGGGGAGCTGTTTTTT.

This clonotype was picked up a small number of times. The J gene is TRBJ2-3, the V gene TRBV6-2 or TRBV6-3; maybe TRBD2 (6 bases). Germline lookup yields CDR1 MNHEY and CDR2 SVGEGT. V lost 4 bases and J 4 bases, leaving 24 bases between the germline ends. The CDR3 totals 18 residues. CDR3 residues: CASSSIGTPVLVADTQYF. Here the CDR3 DNA reads TGTGCCAGCAGTTCGATCGGGACTCCGGTTTTAGTCGCAGATACGCAGTATTTT.

This clonotype was picked up a small number of times. The chain recombines TRBV7-2 with TRBJ2-3; no clear D. This CDR3 has 17 residues. CDR1 and CDR2 (germline): SGHTA, FQGNSA. V was trimmed by 5 bases and J by 0 bases, leaving 18 bases between them. For the CDR3, the DNA is TGTGCCAGCAGCCTTACTCCCCAGATCTCTAGCACAGATACGCAGTATTTT. As protein: CASSLTPQISSTDTQYF.

This clonotype was seen more than once but under ten times. This chain uses TRBV20-1 with TRBJ2-7, with 9 bases lining up with TRBD1. V lost 6 bases and J lost 3; bases outside the gene matches: 9. Germline CDR1 and CDR2: DFQATT and SNEGSKA (reference sequence). The CDR3 totals 14 residues. CDR3 coding DNA: TGCAGTGCCCTTTATCCGGGACAGGGCTACGAGCAGTACTTC. It translates to CSALYPGQGYEQYF.

The rearrangement links TRBV6-5 to TRBJ2-3; possible D gene TRBD2, 6 bases. Germline CDR1 reads MNHEY; CDR2 reads SVGAGI. Trimming took 3 bases from V and 2 from J, leaving 9 bases between them. The CDR3 covers 14 residues. CDR3 amino acids: CASSYRETTDTQYF. The CDR3 DNA sequence: TGTGCCAGCAGTTATCGGGAGACCACAGATACGCAGTATTTT.

This clonotype was picked up many times. The V call is TRBV29-1, the J call TRBJ1-1; TRBD1 matches 12 bases. The CDR3 is 14 residues long. Germline lookup yields CDR1 SQVTM and CDR2 ANQGSEA. Trimming cost V 8 bases and J 10 bases; bases outside gene matches: 14. This chain's CDR3 is CSSGTGGRGLRAFF. Here the CDR3 DNA reads TGCAGCTCCGGGACAGGGGGCCGCGGATTGAGAGCTTTCTTT.

The chain joins TRBV5-1 to TRBJ1-1; no definite D call. Trimming left V 4 bases short and J 1 base short, with 14 bases between. From germline, CDR1 is SGHRS and CDR2 YFSETQ. This CDR3 comprises 15 residues. This CDR3 reads CASSPEPSANTEAFF. The DNA for the CDR3 is TGCGCCAGCAGCCCGGAACCATCGGCGAACACTGAAGCTTTCTTT.

This clonotype appeared a few times. This rearrangement joins TRBV10-3 to TRBJ2-1; 7 positions agree with TRBD2. The CDR3 spans 17 residues. The junction had 13 bases not matched to a gene; V was cut back by 0 bases and J by 8 bases. From germline, CDR1 is ENHRY and CDR2 SYGVKD. The CDR3 region is CAISESAGEGSPHEQFF. The CDR3 nucleotides are TGTGCCATCAGTGAGTCTGCGGGGGAGGGTTCCCCGCATGAGCAGTTCTTC.

In this sample, this clonotype turned up a few times. The chain uses TRBV5-1 and TRBJ2-1, with D uncertain. Germline V gene lookup returns CDR1 SGHRS and CDR2 YFSETQ. The CDR3 is 16 residues long. V lost 0 bases to trimming and J lost 5 bases, with 15 bases between them. CDR3 in DNA: TGCGCCAGCAGCTTGGCCCAGCCCCTGGGGAACAATGAGCAGTTCTTC. The encoded protein is CASSLAQPLGNNEQFF.

In DNA, the CDR3 is TGTGCCAGCAGTTTAGGTCAAACGCCCTACAATGAGCAGTTCTTC. This gives the protein CASSLGQTPYNEQFF. This chain links TRBV28 with TRBJ2-1, with no clear D. This CDR3 is built from 15 residues. Germline V gene lookup returns CDR1 MDHEN and CDR2 SYDVKM. V was pared by 2 bases and J by 2 bases, with 10 bases between.

The rearrangement uses TRBV10-1 and TRBJ2-4; no reliable D call. The V gene's germline CDR1 is WNHNN and CDR2 SYGVQD (reference sequence). V lost 3 bases and J lost 0, with 18 bases in between. The CDR3 spans 18 residues. The DNA of the CDR3 is TGCGCCAGCAGTGATAAGCCCCTATGGGTGGGAGCCAAAAACATTCAGTACTTC. Translating gives CASSDKPLWVGAKNIQYF.

This clonotype occurred many times. This chain connects TRBV29-1 to TRBJ2-3, with 7 bases fitting TRBD2. The CDR3 is made up of 17 amino acids. CDR1 is SQVTM, CDR2 ANQGSEA, per germline. Trimming cost V 7 bases and J 0 bases; bases outside gene matches: 16. The CDR3 is CSAHGGWSSGSTDTQYF. CDR3 in DNA: TGCAGCGCCCATGGGGGGTGGTCTAGCGGCAGCACAGATACGCAGTATTTT.

This clonotype was counted a few times. The rearrangement links TRBV11-3 to TRBJ2-4; 15 bases are shared with TRBD2. With V trimmed by 1 base and J by 1 base, 14 bases remained unmatched. Per the germline V gene, CDR1 is SGHNT and CDR2 is YENEEA. The CDR3 contains 22 residues. The CDR3 here is CASSLGTGRTSGGASAKNIQYF. The DNA of the CDR3 is TGTGCCAGCAGCTTAGGGACAGGGAGGACTAGCGGGGGGGCGTCGGCCAAAAACATTCAGTACTTC.

This clonotype showed up many times. The chain has TRBV7-2 and TRBJ2-5; 7 positions agree with TRBD1. V lost 1 base, J lost 5 bases, and 4 bases stayed unmatched. The CDR3 has 14 amino acids. From germline, CDR1 is SGHTA and CDR2 FQGNSA. CDR3 sequence reads: CASSLVLRGETQYF. CDR3 sequence (DNA): TGTGCCAGCAGCTTAGTGCTCAGGGGGGAGACCCAGTACTTC.

The chain couples TRBV12-3 or TRBV12-4 to TRBJ2-3; D remains unclear. This CDR3 region has 15 residues. V lost 7 bases, J lost 2 bases, and 16 bases lay in between. DNA for the CDR3: TGTGCCAGCATGAACTATCGTGGTAACACAGATACGCAGTATTTT. As protein: CASMNYRGNTDTQYF.

This clonotype occurred many times. This chain links TRBV5-1 with TRBJ1-2; perhaps TRBD1 as D (6 bases). The germline gives CDR1 SGHRS, CDR2 YFSETQ. V dropped 3 bases and J dropped 8 bases, with 14 bases sitting between them. The CDR3 runs 13 residues. The CDR3 reads CASSYTGTRGYTF. The CDR3 DNA is TGCGCCAGCAGCTACACAGGGACAAGAGGCTACACCTTC.

This clonotype showed up many times. The chain joins TRBV24-1 to TRBJ2-5; D remains unclear. The CDR3 has 14 residues. Germline lookup yields CDR1 KGHDR and CDR2 SFDVKD. V lost 6 bases and J lost 1, with 11 bases in between. CDR3 region: CATSLDARQETQYF. The CDR3 DNA follows: TGTGCCACCAGTCTTGATGCGCGCCAAGAGACCCAGTACTTC.

This clonotype has only a few counts. The chain combines TRBV15 with TRBJ1-2; D ambiguous. Germline values: CDR1 LNHNV, CDR2 YYDKDF (reference sequence). The CDR3 length is 15 residues. The V end lost 0 bases, the J end lost 6 bases, and 14 bases lay between the germline ends. The CDR3 DNA reads TGTGCCACCAGCAGAGATATCGGGCCTGAGGATGGCTACACCTTC. This sequence encodes CATSRDIGPEDGYTF.

V is TRBV20-1 and J is TRBJ2-7; TRBD1 agrees at 8 bases. This CDR3 is built from 14 residues. Trimming removed 1 base from V and 5 bases from J; junction bases left unmatched: 7. Per the germline V gene, CDR1 is DFQATT and CDR2 is SNEGSKA (reference sequence). The CDR3 region is CSARGDRLRNEQYF. The CDR3 DNA sequence: TGCAGTGCTAGAGGGGACAGGTTACGCAACGAGCAGTACTTC.

This clonotype was detected ten times or more. The V gene is TRBV10-3, the J gene TRBJ2-2, with 7 bases matching TRBD1. From germline, CDR1 is ENHRY and CDR2 SYGVKD. The CDR3 sequence is 14 residues long. V shed 5 bases and J 6 bases; nucleotides not matched to a gene: 6. CDR3 in DNA: TGTGCCATCAGTAACCGACAGGGTGCCGGGGAGCTGTTTTTT. It yields the protein CAISNRQGAGELFF.

This clonotype was seen at least ten times. This CDR3 is CASSQDGRTYGYTF. The CDR3, as DNA: TGCGCCAGCAGCCAAGATGGACGGACCTATGGCTACACCTTC. This chain uses TRBV4-3 with TRBJ1-2; D is unclear. The germline V gene has CDR1 LGHNA and CDR2 YSLEER. V was cut by 0 bases and J by 4 bases, with 9 bases left in between. The CDR3 sequence is 14 residues long.

A few counts support this clonotype. This chain connects TRBV20-1 to TRBJ2-2, with D tentatively TRBD2 (5 bases). The germline V gene has CDR1 DFQATT and CDR2 SNEGSKA (reference sequence). Deletions cut 2 bases from V and 1 base from J, with 8 bases between. The CDR3 length is 14 residues. CDR3 coding DNA: TGCAGTGCTAGACAGCGGTTGAACACCGGGGAGCTGTTTTTT. It translates to CSARQRLNTGELFF.

Only a few counts were recorded for this clonotype. The chain combines TRBV10-3 with TRBJ2-1; a weak D match, TRBD1 (5 bases). This CDR3 comprises 15 residues. Germline V gene sequence: CDR1 ENHRY, CDR2 SYGVKD. Trimming took off 6 bases at V and 6 bases at J, with 18 bases between the two ends. CDR3 region: CAISATAGSSNEQFF. DNA for the CDR3: TGTGCCATCAGCGCGACAGCAGGGTCGAGCAATGAGCAGTTCTTC.

The chain couples TRBV2 to TRBJ2-3, with D possibly being TRBD1 (6 bases). This CDR3 has 13 residues. Trimming shortened V by 10 bases and J by 10 bases, and 21 bases separated the two germline ends. Per the germline V gene, CDR1 is SNHLY and CDR2 is FYNNEI. This CDR3 is CANQGHPMEPQYF. CDR3 coding DNA: TGTGCCAACCAGGGACACCCGATGGAACCGCAGTATTTT.

This clonotype was counted only a few times. V gene TRBV29-1 combines with J gene TRBJ2-3, with unresolved D. The CDR3 contains 16 residues. Trimming took off 1 base at V and 4 bases at J, with 18 bases between the two ends. Germline CDR1 and CDR2: SQVTM and ANQGSEA. The CDR3 sequence: CSVEGYKASVSDTQYF. DNA of the CDR3: TGCAGCGTTGAAGGGTACAAGGCCTCAGTTTCAGATACGCAGTATTTT.

This clonotype turned up a few times. This sequence joins TRBV10-3 and TRBJ1-1, with D perhaps TRBD1 (5 bases). The ends were cut back, 2 bases at V and 4 bases at J, with 11 bases in the middle. The CDR3 totals 14 residues. Germline V gene lookup returns CDR1 ENHRY and CDR2 SYGVKD. CDR3 DNA: TGTGCCATCAGTGAGCCCAGGGTGAGCACTGAAGCTTTCTTT. It is translated as CAISEPRVSTEAFF.

The chain has TRBV5-1 and TRBJ2-5, with 16 positions matching TRBD2. Per germline, CDR1 SGHRS and CDR2 YFSETQ. The ends lost 0 bases at V and 5 bases at J; junction bases unmatched: 10. The CDR3 spans 19 residues. CDR3 DNA: TGCGCCAGCAGCTTGGCGGGACTAGCGGGAGGGAGAGGAGAGGAGACCCAGTACTTC. As protein: CASSLAGLAGGRGEETQYF.

This clonotype was seen only a few times. J is TRBJ2-5 and V is TRBV10-3, with 7 bases that match TRBD1. V shed 6 bases, J shed 4 bases, and the junction held 2 bases outside the gene matches. Per the germline V gene, CDR1 is ENHRY and CDR2 is SYGVKD. The CDR3 is 12 residues long. The CDR3 DNA follows: TGTGCCATCAGAGGGGGCCGAGAGACCCAGTACTTC. This translates into CAIRGGRETQYF.

CDR3: CSAHGTDPFNQPQHF. CDR3 nucleotide sequence: TGCAGTGCCCACGGGACAGATCCCTTCAATCAGCCCCAGCATTTT. The rearrangement links TRBV20-1 to TRBJ1-5; 7 bases line up with TRBD1. Germline V gene lookup returns CDR1 DFQATT and CDR2 SNEGSKA (reference sequence). The CDR3 runs to 15 residues. V shed 6 bases and J 3 bases; nucleotides not matched to a gene: 11.

The V and J genes are TRBV6-5 and TRBJ1-5; 8 bases align to TRBD1. Germline loops: CDR1 MNHEY, CDR2 SVGAGI. CDR3 size: 17 residues. Trimming removed 2 bases from V and 2 bases from J; junction bases left unmatched: 8. CDR3: CASSYGGTGGGNQPQHF. As DNA, the CDR3 is TGTGCCAGCAGTTACGGGGGGACAGGTGGGGGCAATCAGCCCCAGCATTTT.